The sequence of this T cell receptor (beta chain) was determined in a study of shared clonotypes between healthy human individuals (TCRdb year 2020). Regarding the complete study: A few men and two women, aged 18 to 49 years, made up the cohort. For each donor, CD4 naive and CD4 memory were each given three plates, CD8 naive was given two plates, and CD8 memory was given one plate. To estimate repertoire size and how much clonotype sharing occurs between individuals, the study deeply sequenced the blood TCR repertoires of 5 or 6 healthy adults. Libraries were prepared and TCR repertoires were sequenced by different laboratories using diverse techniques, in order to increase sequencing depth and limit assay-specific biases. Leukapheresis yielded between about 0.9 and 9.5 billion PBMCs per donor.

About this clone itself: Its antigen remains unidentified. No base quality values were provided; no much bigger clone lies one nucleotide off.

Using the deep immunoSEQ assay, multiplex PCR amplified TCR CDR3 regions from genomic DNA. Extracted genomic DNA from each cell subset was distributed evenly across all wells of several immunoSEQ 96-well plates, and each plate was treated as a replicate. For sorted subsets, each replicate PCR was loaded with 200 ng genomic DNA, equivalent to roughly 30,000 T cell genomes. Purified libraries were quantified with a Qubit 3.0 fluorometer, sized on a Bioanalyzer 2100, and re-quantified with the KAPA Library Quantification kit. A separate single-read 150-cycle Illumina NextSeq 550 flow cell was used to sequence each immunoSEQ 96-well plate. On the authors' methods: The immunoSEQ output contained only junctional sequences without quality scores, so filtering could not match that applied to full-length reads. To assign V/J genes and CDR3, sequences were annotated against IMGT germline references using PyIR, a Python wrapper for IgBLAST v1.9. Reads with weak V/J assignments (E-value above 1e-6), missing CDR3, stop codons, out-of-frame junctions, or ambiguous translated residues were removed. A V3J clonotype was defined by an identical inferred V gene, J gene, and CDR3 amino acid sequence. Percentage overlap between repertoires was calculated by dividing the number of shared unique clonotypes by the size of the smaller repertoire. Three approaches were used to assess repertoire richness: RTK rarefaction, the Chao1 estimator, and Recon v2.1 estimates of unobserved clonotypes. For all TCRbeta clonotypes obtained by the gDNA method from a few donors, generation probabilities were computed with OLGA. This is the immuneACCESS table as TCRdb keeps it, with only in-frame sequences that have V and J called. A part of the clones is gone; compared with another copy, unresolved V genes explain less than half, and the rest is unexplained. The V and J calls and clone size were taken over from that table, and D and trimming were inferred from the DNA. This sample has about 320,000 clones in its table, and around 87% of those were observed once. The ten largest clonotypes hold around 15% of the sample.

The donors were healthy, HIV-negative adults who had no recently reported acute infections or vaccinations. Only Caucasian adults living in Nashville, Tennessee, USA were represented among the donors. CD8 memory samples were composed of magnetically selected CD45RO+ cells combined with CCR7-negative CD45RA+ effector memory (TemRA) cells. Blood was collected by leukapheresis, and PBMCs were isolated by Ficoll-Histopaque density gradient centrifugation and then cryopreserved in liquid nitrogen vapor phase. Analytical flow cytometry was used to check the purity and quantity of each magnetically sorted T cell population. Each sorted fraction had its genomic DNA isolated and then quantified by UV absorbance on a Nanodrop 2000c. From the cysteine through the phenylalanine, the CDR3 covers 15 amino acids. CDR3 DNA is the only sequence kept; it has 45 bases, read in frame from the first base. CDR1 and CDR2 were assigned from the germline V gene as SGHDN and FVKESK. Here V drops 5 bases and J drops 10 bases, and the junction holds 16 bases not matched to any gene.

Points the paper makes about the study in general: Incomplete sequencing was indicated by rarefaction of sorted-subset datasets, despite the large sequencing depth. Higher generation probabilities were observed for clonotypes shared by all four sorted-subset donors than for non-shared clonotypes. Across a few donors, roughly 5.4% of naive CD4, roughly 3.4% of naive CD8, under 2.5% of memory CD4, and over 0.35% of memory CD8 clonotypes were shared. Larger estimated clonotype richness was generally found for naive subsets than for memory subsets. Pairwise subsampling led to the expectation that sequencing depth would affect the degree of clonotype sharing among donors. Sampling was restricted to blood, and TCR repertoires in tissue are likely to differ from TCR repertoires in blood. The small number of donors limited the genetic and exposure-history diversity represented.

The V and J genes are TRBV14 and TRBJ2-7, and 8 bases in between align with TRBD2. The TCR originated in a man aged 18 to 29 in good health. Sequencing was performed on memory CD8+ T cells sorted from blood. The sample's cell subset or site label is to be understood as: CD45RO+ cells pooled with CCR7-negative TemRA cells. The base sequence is TGTGCCAGCAGCTCCCGGGGGAGCGGGAGAAGGGAACAGTACTTC. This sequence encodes CASSSRGSGRREQYF.